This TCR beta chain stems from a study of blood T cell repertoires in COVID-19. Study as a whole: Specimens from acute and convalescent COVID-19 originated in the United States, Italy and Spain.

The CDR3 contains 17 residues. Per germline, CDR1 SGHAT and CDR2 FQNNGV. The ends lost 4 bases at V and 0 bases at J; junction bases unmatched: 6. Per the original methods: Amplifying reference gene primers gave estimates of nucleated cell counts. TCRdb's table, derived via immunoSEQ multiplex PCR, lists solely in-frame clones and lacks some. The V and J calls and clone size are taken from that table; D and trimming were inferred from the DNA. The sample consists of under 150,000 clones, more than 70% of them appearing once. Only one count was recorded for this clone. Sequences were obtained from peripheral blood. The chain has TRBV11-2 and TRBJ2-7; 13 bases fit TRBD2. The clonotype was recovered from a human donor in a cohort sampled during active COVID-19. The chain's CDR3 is CASSSTTSGRASYEQYF. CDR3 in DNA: TGTGCCAGCAGCTCCACCACTAGCGGGAGGGCCTCCTACGAGCAGTACTTC. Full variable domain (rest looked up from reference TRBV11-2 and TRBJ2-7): EAGVAQSPRYKIIEKRQSVAFWCNPISGHATLYWYQQILGQGPKLLIQFQNNGVVDDSQLPKDRFSAERLKGVDSTLKIQPAKLEDSAVYLCASSSTTSGRASYEQYFGPGTRLTVT.